The entry below describes one T cell receptor beta chain. Its specificity is not known. Sequencing was performed with immunoSEQ multiplex PCR; in TCRdb, only in-frame clones are kept and a portion is missing. The sample lists roughly 70,000 clones; 90% were seen once. The source of the sample is a study of cytotoxic CD8 clonotypes in ibrutinib-treated CLL. In the study overall: Response sampling took place at median 12 months of treatment, range 6 to 36. Averaging across samples gave around 260,000 productive templates and approximately 87,000 productive rearrangements.

The CDR3 is 15 residues long. Germline CDR1 SGHTA, CDR2 FQGNSA. Between the trimmed V and J ends, which lost 5 bases and 2 bases, there was a span of 10 bases. Study-wide results and limits: Stable or contracted on treatment, public clonotypes were also uncommon.

Cryopreserved PBMCs were the source of around 2 micrograms of genomic DNA, which went to TCR beta libraries. The chain recombines TRBV7-2 with TRBJ2-6, with D perhaps TRBD1 (6 bases). Sequencing was performed on PBMCs, taken after 12 months of ibrutinib treatment. The sequence derives from a human donor with chronic lymphocytic leukemia. Here the CDR3 reads CASSTAGAGANVLTF. The CDR3, as DNA: TGTGCCAGCAGCACGGCAGGGGCTGGGGCCAACGTCCTGACTTTC.